This TCR beta chain was observed in a study of cytomegalovirus exposure and HLA in healthy donors. For the study at large: A data release that came early held approximately 85 million unique TCRs from HLA-typed donors.

It was with 60 Vbeta and 13 Jbeta primers that the PCR ran. Measured with immunoSEQ multiplex PCR; TCRdb has only the in-frame clones, and not every one. The sample lists roughly 150,000 clones, 85% occurring once. In the case of this clone: Its specificity is not known.

Study-wide results and limits: Highest at DRB1 and lowest at HLA-C, TCR association rates differed among HLA loci in a later analysis.

Germline V lookup: CDR1 SGHNT, CDR2 YYREEE (reference sequence). The length of the CDR3 is 12 residues. V lost 4 bases, J lost 5 bases, and 2 bases stayed unmatched. Material for sequencing was PBMCs. This TCR was recovered from a boy aged 2-9 years in good health and CMV-seronegative. The chain carries TRBV5-4 and TRBJ1-1; 7 nucleotides match TRBD1. The CDR3 DNA follows: TGTGCCAGCAGCGTGACAGGGACTGAAGCTTTCTTT. Amino acids: CASSVTGTEAFF.